This TCR beta chain stems from a study of metastatic and nonmetastatic thyroid tumors. Looking at the study overall: Repertoires from blood and tumor or nodule tissue of malignant and benign thyroid patients were compared.

Authors' analysis steps: Using the CDR3 differences seen across clinicopathological groups, the authors built a distant-metastasis classifier for papillary thyroid cancer, which was meant to discriminate distant-metastatic patients. MiXCR was used by TCRdb to re-call the PCR reads. The V and J calls reflect TCRdb's pipeline rather than the authors' work. The table includes approximately 16,000 clones, roughly 23% detected once. With regard to this clone: Its antigen is undetermined.

Treatment of any kind had been given to no patient before thyroid surgery. Notes on the study in general: When malignant thyroid tumors were compared with benign nodules, TCR beta diversity was reportedly significantly higher in the malignant tumors. This held in both blood and tumor samples.

Germline V gene lookup returns CDR1 DFQATT and CDR2 SNEGSKA (reference sequence). The CDR3 totals 12 residues. Trimming removed 0 bases at V and 6 bases at J, with 9 bases between. This chain uses TRBV20-1 with TRBJ2-7, with D unclear. This clonotype was sampled from a male donor with papillary thyroid cancer or a benign thyroid nodule (not recorded which). Some clones in this sample may be carry-over from other donors' samples. Input material: blood. CDR3 protein: CSARDLGAEQYF. The DNA for the CDR3 is TGCAGTGCTAGAGATCTGGGCGCCGAGCAGTACTTC.